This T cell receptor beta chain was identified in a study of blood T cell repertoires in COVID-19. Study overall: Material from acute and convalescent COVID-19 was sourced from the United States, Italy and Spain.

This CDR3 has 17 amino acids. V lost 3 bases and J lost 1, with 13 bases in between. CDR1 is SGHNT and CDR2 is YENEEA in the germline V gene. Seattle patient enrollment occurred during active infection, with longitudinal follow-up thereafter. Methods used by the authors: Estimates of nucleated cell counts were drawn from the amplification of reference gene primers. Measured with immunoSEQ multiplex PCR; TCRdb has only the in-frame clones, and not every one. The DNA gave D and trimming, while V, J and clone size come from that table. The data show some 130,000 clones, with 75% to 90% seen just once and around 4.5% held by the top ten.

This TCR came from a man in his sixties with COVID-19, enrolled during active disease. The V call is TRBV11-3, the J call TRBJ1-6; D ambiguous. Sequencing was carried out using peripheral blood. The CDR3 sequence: CASSLGSRGSYNSPLHF. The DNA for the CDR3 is TGTGCCAGCAGCTTGGGAAGCCGGGGATCCTATAATTCACCCCTCCACTTT.